The 27 T cell receptor beta chains reported below all come from one sample, sequenced in a study of chemoradiotherapy in HPV16-positive cancers. Measured with immunoSEQ multiplex PCR; TCRdb has only the in-frame clones, and not every one. The sample shows around 11,000 clones, around 88% of them seen only once. Sequencing used blood, obtained from a patient who underwent chemoradiotherapy. The receptor source for this set is a human donor with HPV-associated anogenital cancer.

The V and J genes are TRBV9 and TRBJ2-1, with unresolved D. CDR1 is SGDLS, CDR2 YYNGEE, per germline. V shed 0 bases and J shed 4 bases, with 8 bases lying between them. The CDR3 contains 14 residues. For the CDR3, the DNA is TGTGCCAGCAGCGTAGGTGAGGTATACAATGAGCAGTTCTTC. Translated: CASSVGEVYNEQFF.

This chain uses TRBV2 with TRBJ2-1; 13 bases align to TRBD2. Trimming removed 9 bases from V and 5 bases from J; junction bases left unmatched: 4. The CDR3 contains 14 residues. The germline gives CDR1 SNHLY, CDR2 FYNNEI. The CDR3 is CARTGLAGDNEQFF. Written as DNA, the CDR3 is TGTGCCAGGACTGGACTAGCGGGGGACAATGAGCAGTTCTTC.

The chain links TRBV6-5 to TRBJ2-2; the D call may be TRBD1 or TRBD2 (5 bases each). Trimming stripped 2 bases from V and 4 bases from J, with 5 bases between. Germline CDR1 MNHEY, CDR2 SVGAGI. There are 13 residues in the CDR3. In nucleotides, the CDR3 is TGTGCCAGCAGTTACGGGGGCACCGGGGAGCTGTTTTTT. Amino acids: CASSYGGTGELFF.

V is TRBV30 and J is TRBJ1-4; D gene ambiguous. The V gene lost 3 bases and the J gene lost 5 bases, with 4 bases spanning the gap. Germline V gene lookup returns CDR1 GTSNPN and CDR2 SVGIG (reference sequence). The CDR3 sequence is 11 residues long. The CDR3 loop is CAWRANEKLFF. CDR3 coding DNA: TGTGCCTGGAGGGCCAATGAAAAACTGTTTTTT. The whole variable domain, remainder taken from reference TRBV30 and TRBJ1-4, is SQTIHQWPATLVQPVGSPLSLECTVEGTSNPNLYWYRQAAGRGLQLLFYSVGIGQISSEVPQNLSASRPQDRQFILSSKKLLLSDSGFYLCAWRANEKLFFGSGTQLSVL.

Only a few counts were recorded for this clone. J is TRBJ1-5 and V is TRBV7-8; D possibly corresponds to TRBD1 (5 bases). This CDR3 has 14 amino acids. Germline V lookup: CDR1 SGHVS, CDR2 FQNEAQ. The V end was cut by 5 bases, the J end by 6 bases, with 14 bases between. For the CDR3, the DNA is TGTGCCAGCAGCCCCATGGACATCGGTCAGCCCCAGCATTTT. Its protein product is CASSPMDIGQPQHF.

V gene TRBV27 combines with J gene TRBJ1-2; the match to TRBD1 covers 7 bases. Germline CDR1 reads MNHEY; CDR2 reads SMNVEV (reference sequence). This CDR3 is built from 13 residues. Trimming cost V 10 bases and J 2 bases; bases outside gene matches: 7. CDR3 in DNA: TGTGCCATCAGGGGGGGTTCAAACTATGGCTACACCTTC. Its protein is CAIRGGSNYGYTF.

V gene TRBV19 combines with J gene TRBJ1-1; D not certain. Looked up from germline, CDR1 is LNHDA and CDR2 is SQIVND (reference sequence). The CDR3 has 14 amino acids. Trimming took off 0 bases at V and 1 base at J, with 6 bases between the two ends. The DNA of the CDR3 is TGTGCCAGTAGTATAGATGGCGGGAACACTGAAGCTTTCTTT. Protein sequence: CASSIDGGNTEAFF. Using reference TRBV19 and TRBJ1-1 for the parts outside the CDR3, the full variable domain is DGGITQSPKYLFRKEGQNVTLSCEQNLNHDAMYWYRQDPGQGLRLIYYSQIVNDFQKGDIAEGYSVSREKKESFPLTVTSAQKNPTAFYLCASSIDGGNTEAFFGQGTRLTVV.

The rearrangement links TRBV5-6 to TRBJ2-1; maybe TRBD2 (7 bases). Trimming removed 5 bases at V and 9 bases at J, with 24 bases between. CDR1 SGHDT and CDR2 YYEEEE come from the germline V gene. The CDR3 length is 16 residues. Here the CDR3 reads CASRGSGGGLPGEQFF. The CDR3, as DNA: TGTGCCAGCAGGGGATCGGGCGGGGGCCTCCCCGGTGAGCAGTTCTTC.

The genes are TRBV10-2 and TRBJ2-2, with D unclear. In germline, CDR1 is WSHSY, CDR2 SAAADI. Trimming pared 6 bases from V and 5 bases from J, leaving 4 bases between. This CDR3 is 11 amino acids long. The CDR3 nucleotides are TGCGCCAGCAGGATGACCGGGGAGCTGTTTTTT. Translated: CASRMTGELFF.

CDR3 amino acids: CASNDKDRLNTEAFF. Written as DNA, the CDR3 is TGTGCCAGCAACGACAAGGACAGGTTGAACACTGAAGCTTTCTTT. V usage is TRBV6-1 and J usage is TRBJ1-1, with 7 bases fitting TRBD1. The trim removed 7 bases at V and 0 bases at J, leaving 8 bases unmatched. Per germline, CDR1 MNHNS and CDR2 SASEGT. This CDR3 is 15 amino acids long.

This clone was counted between two and nine times. The chain is built from TRBV2 and TRBJ1-2; no definite D call. The CDR3 consists of 13 residues. V shed 6 bases and J shed 0 bases, with 8 bases lying between them. Per the germline V gene, CDR1 is SNHLY and CDR2 is FYNNEI. CDR3 coding DNA: TGTGCCAGCAGGGTTTTTGCTAACTATGGCTACACCTTC. Encoded protein: CASRVFANYGYTF.

The chain combines TRBV6-5 with TRBJ1-4, with D perhaps matching TRBD1 (6 bases). V gave up 6 bases and J gave up 0 bases, with 8 bases separating them. The CDR3 is made up of 14 amino acids. The germline gives CDR1 MNHEY, CDR2 SVGAGI. In DNA, the CDR3 is TGTGCCAGCAGAGGGGGGACAACTAATGAAAAACTGTTTTTT. It translates to CASRGGTTNEKLFF.

The chain links TRBV4-1 to TRBJ2-2, with D maybe TRBD2 (7 bases). Between the trimmed V and J ends, which lost 0 bases and 7 bases, there was a span of 12 bases. The CDR3 consists of 15 residues. Germline lookup yields CDR1 MGHRA and CDR2 YSYEKL. CDR3 coding DNA: TGCGCCAGCAGCCAAGAGCAGGGGAGGGGCGGGGAGCTGTTTTTT. Amino acid sequence: CASSQEQGRGGELFF.

The gene calls are TRBV9 and TRBJ2-1, with a tentative D call TRBD1 (6 bases). CDR1 is SGDLS, CDR2 YYNGEE, per germline. There are 16 residues in the CDR3. V lost 0 bases, J lost 4 bases, and 14 bases lay in between. The DNA for the CDR3 is TGTGCCAGCAGCGTAGCAGTGGGGGCCCTATACAATGAGCAGTTCTTC. Protein: CASSVAVGALYNEQFF.

The genes are TRBV5-1 and TRBJ2-5, with D unclear. Per the germline V gene, CDR1 is SGHRS and CDR2 is YFSETQ. There are 11 residues in the CDR3. Trimming stripped 5 bases from V and 5 bases from J, with 7 bases between. CDR3 in amino acids: CASRALETQYF. CDR3 nucleotides: TGCGCCAGCAGGGCTCTGGAGACCCAGTACTTC.

In its sample, this clone was seen once. The chain has TRBV5-6 and TRBJ2-3; D is unresolved. This CDR3 contains 13 residues. From germline, CDR1 is SGHDT and CDR2 YYEEEE. V dropped 4 bases and J dropped 3 bases, with 9 bases sitting between them. The CDR3 DNA reads TGTGCCAGCAGCCGACTCGGGACAGATACGCAGTATTTT. It is translated as CASSRLGTDTQYF.

The chain uses TRBV30 and TRBJ1-2; D may be TRBD1 (5 bases). CDR1 is GTSNPN and CDR2 is SVGIG in the germline V gene (reference sequence). The CDR3 is 13 residues long. The V and J ends lost 5 bases and 5 bases respectively, with 15 bases between them. The CDR3 protein is CAWGRDRPYGYTF. CDR3 nucleotides: TGTGCCTGGGGCCGCGACAGACCATATGGCTACACCTTC. Drawing the rest from reference TRBV30 and TRBJ1-2, the complete variable domain is SQTIHQWPATLVQPVGSPLSLECTVEGTSNPNLYWYRQAAGRGLQLLFYSVGIGQISSEVPQNLSASRPQDRQFILSSKKLLLSDSGFYLCAWGRDRPYGYTFGSGTRLTVV.

The J gene is TRBJ1-2, the V gene TRBV28, with D possibly being TRBD1 (6 bases). This CDR3 spans 15 amino acids. The V gene lost 7 bases and the J gene lost 2 bases, with 17 bases spanning the gap. Germline V gene sequence: CDR1 MDHEN, CDR2 SYDVKM. The CDR3 nucleotides are TGTGCCAGCATCCGGAGGGGGGAGGAAAACTATGGCTACACCTTC. Its translation: CASIRRGEENYGYTF.

The chain has TRBV5-1 and TRBJ2-5, with D maybe TRBD1 (5 bases). V shed 0 bases and J shed 1 base, with 10 bases lying between them. The germline V gene has CDR1 SGHRS and CDR2 YFSETQ. The CDR3 length is 15 residues. CDR3 in amino acids: CASSLDLGAQETQYF. CDR3 DNA sequence: TGCGCCAGCAGCTTGGATCTTGGGGCCCAAGAGACCCAGTACTTC.

CDR3: CASSLGAGNNEQFF. In DNA form, the CDR3 reads TGTGCCAGCAGCTTAGGAGCGGGAAACAATGAGCAGTTCTTC. V gene TRBV7-8 combines with J gene TRBJ2-1, with 7 positions matching TRBD2. Germline-derived CDR1 and CDR2 are SGHVS and FQNEAQ. The CDR3 runs 14 residues. After removal of 1 base from V and 5 bases from J, the junction contained 2 bases not matched to a gene.

The chain carries TRBV7-9 and TRBJ1-2, with a weak D call TRBD1 (5 bases). Germline V gene lookup returns CDR1 SEHNR and CDR2 FQNEAQ (reference sequence). The CDR3 runs to 18 residues. V was cut by 3 bases and J by 1 base, with 21 bases left in between. CDR3 DNA: TGTGCCAGCAGCTTGGCCCAAAGGGGAGGCAGGAGTAACTATGGCTACACCTTC. It codes for CASSLAQRGGRSNYGYTF.

The chain uses TRBV25-1 and TRBJ1-1; D might be TRBD1 (5 bases). The V end was cut by 6 bases, the J end by 1 base, with 15 bases between. Germline-derived CDR1 and CDR2 are MGHDK and SYGVNS. The CDR3 is 15 residues long. CDR3 region: CASRAVGGQNTEAFF. For the CDR3, the DNA is TGTGCCAGCAGGGCCGTGGGGGGTCAGAACACTGAAGCTTTCTTT.

This chain links TRBV18 with TRBJ2-5; no reliable D call. This CDR3 is 15 amino acids long. The germline gives CDR1 KGHSH, CDR2 LQKENI. Trimming removed 3 bases at V and 3 bases at J, with 14 bases between. The CDR3 DNA reads as TGTGCCAGCTCACCCCTATCAGGACGGGAAGAGACCCAGTACTTC. This sequence encodes CASSPLSGREETQYF.

The chain joins TRBV2 to TRBJ2-3; 9 bases map to TRBD1. This CDR3 comprises 15 residues. Looked up from germline, CDR1 is SNHLY and CDR2 is FYNNEI. The trim removed 6 bases at V and 7 bases at J, leaving 11 bases unmatched. The CDR3: CASRENRGQLNTQYF. The CDR3, as DNA: TGTGCCAGCAGGGAGAACAGGGGGCAACTTAATACGCAGTATTTT. The variable domain in full, completed from reference TRBV2 and TRBJ2-3, reads EPEVTQTPSHQVTQMGQEVILRCVPISNHLYFYWYRQILGQKVEFLVSFYNNEISEKSEIFDDQFSVERPDGSNFTLKIRSTKLEDSAMYFCASRENRGQLNTQYFGPGTRLTVL.

The chain uses TRBV6-5 and TRBJ1-2; 8 bases match TRBD1. This CDR3 is 15 amino acids long. Losses at the gene ends were 2 bases for V and 0 bases for J; bases not matched to a gene: 2. CDR1 and CDR2 (germline): MNHEY, SVGAGI. The CDR3 sequence is CASSYAGGTNYGYTF. The CDR3 DNA is TGTGCCAGCAGTTACGCAGGGGGCACTAACTATGGCTACACCTTC.

The chain is built from TRBV5-1 and TRBJ2-3; 8 nucleotides agree with TRBD2. V shed 4 bases and J 4 bases; nucleotides not matched to a gene: 8. Germline assignment: CDR1 SGHRS and CDR2 YFSETQ. The CDR3 extends over 15 amino acids. The CDR3 here is CASSLTGTSSDTQYF. CDR3 DNA: TGCGCCAGCAGCCTCACGGGGACTAGTTCAGATACGCAGTATTTT.

This rearrangement joins TRBV7-3 to TRBJ1-2, with D unresolved. Germline V gene lookup returns CDR1 SGHTA and CDR2 FQGTGA. This CDR3 has 13 residues. The V gene lost 5 bases and the J gene lost 8 bases, with 15 bases spanning the gap. The DNA of the CDR3 is TGTGCCAGCAGCCCAGACACCGAGGGAGGCTACACCTTC. The encoded protein is CASSPDTEGGYTF.